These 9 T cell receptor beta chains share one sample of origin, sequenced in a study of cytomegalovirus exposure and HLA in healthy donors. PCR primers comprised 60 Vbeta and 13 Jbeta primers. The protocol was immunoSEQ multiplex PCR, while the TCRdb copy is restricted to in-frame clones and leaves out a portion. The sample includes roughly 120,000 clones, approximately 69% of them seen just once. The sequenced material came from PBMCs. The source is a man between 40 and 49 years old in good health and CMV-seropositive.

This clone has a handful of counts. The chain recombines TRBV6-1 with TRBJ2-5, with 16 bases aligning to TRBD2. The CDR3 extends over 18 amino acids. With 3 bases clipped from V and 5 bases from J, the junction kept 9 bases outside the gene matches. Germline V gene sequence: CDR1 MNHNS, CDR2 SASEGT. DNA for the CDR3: TGTGCCAGCAGTGATGGGACTAGCGGGAGGGCCCTCAGGGAGACCCAGTACTTC. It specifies CASSDGTSGRALRETQYF.

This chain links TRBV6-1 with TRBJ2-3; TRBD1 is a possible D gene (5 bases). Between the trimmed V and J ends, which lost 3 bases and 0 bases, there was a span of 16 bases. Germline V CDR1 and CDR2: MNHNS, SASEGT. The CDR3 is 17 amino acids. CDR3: CASSEFGQGYSTDTQYF. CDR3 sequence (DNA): TGTGCCAGCAGTGAGTTTGGGCAGGGTTATAGCACAGATACGCAGTATTTT.

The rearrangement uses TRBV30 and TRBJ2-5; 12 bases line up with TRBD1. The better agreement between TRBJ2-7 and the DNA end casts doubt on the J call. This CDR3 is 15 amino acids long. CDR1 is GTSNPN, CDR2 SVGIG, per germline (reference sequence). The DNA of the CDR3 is TGTGCCTGGAGCTTGGGACAGGGGGCCTCCTACGAGCAGTACTTC. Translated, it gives CAWSLGQGASYEQYF.

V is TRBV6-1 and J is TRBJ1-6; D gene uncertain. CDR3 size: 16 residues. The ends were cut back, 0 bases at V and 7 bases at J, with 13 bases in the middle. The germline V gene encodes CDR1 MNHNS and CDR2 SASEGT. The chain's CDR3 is CASSEAPPNSNSPLHF. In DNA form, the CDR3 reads TGTGCCAGCAGTGAAGCTCCTCCAAACTCCAATTCACCCCTCCACTTT.

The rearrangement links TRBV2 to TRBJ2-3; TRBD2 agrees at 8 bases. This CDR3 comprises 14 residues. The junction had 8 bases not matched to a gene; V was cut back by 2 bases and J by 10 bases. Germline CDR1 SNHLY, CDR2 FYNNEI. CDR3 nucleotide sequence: TGTGCCAGCAGTGAACAGTCTCGGCGGGGGGCGCAGTATTTT. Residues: CASSEQSRRGAQYF.

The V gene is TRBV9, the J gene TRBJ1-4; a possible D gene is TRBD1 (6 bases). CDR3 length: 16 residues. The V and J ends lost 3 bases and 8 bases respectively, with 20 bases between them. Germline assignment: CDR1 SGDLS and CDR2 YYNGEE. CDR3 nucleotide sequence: TGTGCCAGCAGCGACCAACCAGGGGACGCGGAAGAAAAACTGTTTTTT. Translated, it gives CASSDQPGDAEEKLFF.

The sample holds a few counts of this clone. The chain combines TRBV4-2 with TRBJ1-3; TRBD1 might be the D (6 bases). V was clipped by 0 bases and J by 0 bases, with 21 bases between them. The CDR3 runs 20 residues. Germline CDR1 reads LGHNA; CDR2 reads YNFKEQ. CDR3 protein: CASSQELTGFRLSSGNTIYF. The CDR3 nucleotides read TGTGCCAGCAGCCAAGAGTTGACAGGCTTTAGACTATCCTCTGGAAACACCATATATTTT.

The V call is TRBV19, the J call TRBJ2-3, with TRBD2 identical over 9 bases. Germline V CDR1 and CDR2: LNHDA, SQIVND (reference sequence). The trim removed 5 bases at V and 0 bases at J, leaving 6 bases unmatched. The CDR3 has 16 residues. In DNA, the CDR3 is TGTGCCAGTAGTCTGAGCGGGGGGCCTAGCACAGATACGCAGTATTTT. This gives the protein CASSLSGGPSTDTQYF.

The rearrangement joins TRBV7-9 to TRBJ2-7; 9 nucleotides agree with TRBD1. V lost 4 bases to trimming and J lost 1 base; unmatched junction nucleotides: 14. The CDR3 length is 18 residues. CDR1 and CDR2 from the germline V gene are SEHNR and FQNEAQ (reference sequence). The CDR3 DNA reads TGTGCCAGCAGCTCGACAGGGGGGAGTGGAAGGTTTTCCTACGAGCAGTACTTC. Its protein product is CASSSTGGSGRFSYEQYF.